Each of the 21 T cell receptor beta chains below was sequenced from the same sample in a study of human T cells and chemical hapten exposure. TCRdb independently ran MiXCR on the RACE reads; one entry per CDR3 protein. The sample holds 70,000 to 95,000 distinct CDR3 sequences; about 9.2% are singletons and the top ten take around 1.7%. The time point denotes: healthy volunteer bleed at 6 weeks. The authors' total RNA extraction used unfractionated whole blood. Input material: whole blood. These receptors were taken from a female donor in good health. Some clones in this sample may be carry-over from other donors' samples.

A few counts support this clonotype. This rearrangement joins TRBV7-9 to TRBJ1-2, with TRBD1 identical over 8 bases. Germline CDR1 reads SEHNR; CDR2 reads FQNEAQ (reference sequence). The CDR3 length is 16 residues. Trimming cost V 5 bases and J 4 bases; bases outside gene matches: 12. CDR3 nucleotides: TGTGCCAGCAGCGGGGGGTCAGGGGGCGCACCCTATGGCTACACCTTC. Amino acids: CASSGGSGGAPYGYTF.

This chain uses TRBV29-1 with TRBJ1-1; TRBD1 is a possible D gene (6 bases). Germline CDR1 and CDR2: SQVTM and ANQGSEA. This CDR3 comprises 11 residues. V was trimmed by 7 bases and J by 3 bases, leaving 9 bases between them. The chain's CDR3 is CSGWGHTEAFF. CDR3 nucleotide sequence: TGCAGCGGCTGGGGGCACACTGAAGCTTTCTTT.

This clonotype occurred many times. The chain uses TRBV3-1 and TRBJ1-2, with unresolved D. V gave up 0 bases and J gave up 4 bases, with 9 bases separating them. This CDR3 contains 14 residues. Germline-derived CDR1 and CDR2 are LGHDT and YNNKEL (reference sequence). CDR3 sequence (DNA): TGTGCCAGCAGCCAAGAAGGGCAGAGCTATGGCTACACCTTC. Encoded protein: CASSQEGQSYGYTF.

This clonotype was counted ten times or more. The chain couples TRBV27 to TRBJ2-7; 7 positions agree with TRBD1. CDR1 MNHEY and CDR2 SMNVEV come from the germline V gene (reference sequence). V was clipped by 7 bases and J by 3 bases; unmatched bases: 9. The CDR3 loop spans 14 amino acids. The CDR3 protein is CASTLRAGGYEQYF. The CDR3, as DNA: TGTGCCAGCACTCTACGGGCAGGGGGCTACGAGCAGTACTTC.

In this sample, this clonotype turned up many times. This rearrangement joins TRBV24-1 to TRBJ2-3; D is undetermined. The CDR3 has 16 amino acids. Trimming removed 2 bases at V and 0 bases at J, with 11 bases between. Germline CDR1 and CDR2: KGHDR and SFDVKD. CDR3 loop: CATSDSETASTDTQYF. CDR3 DNA sequence: TGTGCCACCAGTGATTCAGAAACAGCTAGCACAGATACGCAGTATTTT.

This clonotype showed up just a few times. The V and J genes are TRBV7-8 and TRBJ1-1; D gene unclear. With 5 bases removed from V and 5 bases from J, the gap between germline ends came to 18 bases. Germline V gene lookup returns CDR1 SGHVS and CDR2 FQNEAQ. The CDR3 runs 15 residues. CDR3 region: CASSVERVILTEAFF. The CDR3 DNA reads as TGTGCCAGCAGCGTAGAGAGGGTCATACTTACTGAAGCTTTCTTT.

This clonotype turned up a few times. V usage is TRBV20-1 and J usage is TRBJ2-7; no clear D gene. The CDR3 consists of 12 residues. CDR1 and CDR2 (germline): DFQATT, SNEGSKA (reference sequence). V dropped 6 bases and J dropped 3 bases, with 12 bases sitting between them. The CDR3 protein is CSAKTDGYEQYF. The CDR3 DNA is TGCAGTGCCAAGACGGACGGCTACGAGCAGTACTTC.

In this sample, this clonotype turned up many times. CDR3 sequence: CASRLQGQPYNEQFF. The CDR3, as DNA: TGTGCCAGCAGGTTACAGGGTCAGCCCTACAATGAGCAGTTCTTC. The chain carries TRBV2 and TRBJ2-1; D might be TRBD1 (6 bases). CDR3 size: 15 residues. V lost 6 bases and J 2 bases, leaving 14 bases between the germline ends. CDR1 and CDR2 from the germline V gene are SNHLY and FYNNEI.

This clonotype was recorded many times. The chain couples TRBV20-1 to TRBJ1-1, with D maybe TRBD1 (5 bases). Germline V CDR1 and CDR2: DFQATT, SNEGSKA (reference sequence). V was trimmed by 3 bases and J by 4 bases, leaving 9 bases between them. This CDR3 comprises 12 residues. For the CDR3, the DNA is TGCAGTGCTAGGGATGGGGGCACTGAAGCTTTCTTT. This encodes CSARDGGTEAFF.

This clonotype has at least ten counts. V and J are TRBV7-8 and TRBJ1-5, with D possibly TRBD1 on 6 matching bases. Trimming removed 5 bases from V and 2 bases from J, with 16 bases in between. This CDR3 contains 16 residues. CDR1 is SGHVS and CDR2 is FQNEAQ in the germline V gene. The CDR3 sequence: CASSPTLNRGNQPQHF. CDR3 in DNA: TGTGCCAGCAGCCCGACGCTCAACAGGGGCAATCAGCCCCAGCATTTT.

The table lists this clonotype with many counts. The rearrangement links TRBV5-1 to TRBJ1-1; D is unresolved. In germline, CDR1 is SGHRS, CDR2 YFSETQ. This CDR3 has 13 residues. V was shortened by 0 bases and J by 5 bases, with 8 bases between the two germline ends. CDR3 in amino acids: CASSLEPSTEAFF. CDR3 nucleotide sequence: TGCGCCAGCAGCTTGGAACCGTCGACTGAAGCTTTCTTT.

Many counts were recorded for this clonotype. V usage is TRBV4-3 and J usage is TRBJ2-3; possibly TRBD2 for D (5 bases). V gave up 1 base and J gave up 8 bases, with 13 bases separating them. The CDR3 length is 14 residues. Germline values: CDR1 LGHNA, CDR2 YSLEER. CDR3 region: CASSQVHPRGTQYF. CDR3 coding DNA: TGCGCCAGCAGCCAAGTCCATCCTCGGGGTACGCAGTATTTT.

The CDR3 DNA sequence: TGTGCCAGTCAACAGGGGAACACAGATACGCAGTATTTT. The encoded protein is CASQQGNTDTQYF. The chain has TRBV28 and TRBJ2-3; the match to TRBD1 covers 7 bases. With V trimmed by 9 bases and J by 2 bases, 5 bases remained unmatched. Germline loops: CDR1 MDHEN, CDR2 SYDVKM. The CDR3 is 13 amino acids.

In its sample, this clonotype was seen a few times. The chain joins TRBV6-1 to TRBJ2-2, with D maybe TRBD2 (5 bases). The CDR3 spans 16 residues. Trimming left V 0 bases short and J 6 bases short, with 14 bases between. Germline CDR1 MNHNS, CDR2 SASEGT. CDR3 DNA sequence: TGTGCCAGCAGTGAAGCTTCGGGATCCGGGGCCGGGGAGCTGTTTTTT. This gives the protein CASSEASGSGAGELFF.

With respect to this clonotype: A read error may explain this, as a much larger clone is one base away. The chain links TRBV10-3 to TRBJ2-7, with 8 positions matching TRBD1. J was trimmed by 3 bases and V by 5 bases; bases with no gene match: 6. CDR1 and CDR2 from the germline V gene are ENHRY and SYGVKD. The length of the CDR3 is 14 residues. The CDR3 sequence: CAISMGQEGYEQYF. The CDR3 region has the DNA TGTGCCATCAGTATGGGACAGGAGGGCTACGAGCAGTACTTC.

This clonotype was observed many times. The chain joins TRBV20-1 to TRBJ1-2; possibly TRBD1 for D (6 bases). This CDR3 has 16 amino acids. V lost 3 bases and J lost 4, with 21 bases in between. CDR1 and CDR2 (germline): DFQATT, SNEGSKA (reference sequence). The CDR3 nucleotides are TGCAGTGCTAGCTTCCGGACAGTGGGCCCTACCTATGGCTACACCTTC. It yields the protein CSASFRTVGPTYGYTF.

This clonotype was recorded many times. The rearrangement uses TRBV12-3 or TRBV12-4 and TRBJ2-1, with 9 bases matching TRBD1. The CDR3 extends over 16 amino acids. V was clipped by 6 bases and J by 3 bases; unmatched bases: 9. DNA for the CDR3: TGTGCCAGCAGCCAATTCCGGGACAGGGTCTACAATGAGCAGTTCTTC. Translating gives CASSQFRDRVYNEQFF.

The sample holds many counts of this clonotype. Here the CDR3 DNA reads TGTGCCAGCAGCCAAGGGGCCGGGGCTCAAGAGACCCAGTACTTC. Translation: CASSQGAGAQETQYF. The chain links TRBV3-1 to TRBJ2-5; either TRBD1 or TRBD2 may fit D (5 bases each). CDR1 is LGHDT, CDR2 YNNKEL, per germline (reference sequence). Trimming shortened V by 1 base and J by 2 bases, and 11 bases separated the two germline ends. The CDR3 runs 15 residues.

On this clonotype: With a much larger clone just one base away, this may be a read error. The chain carries TRBV28 and TRBJ1-1; D is possibly TRBD1 (5 bases). The CDR3 length is 15 residues. V was shortened by 2 bases and J by 1 base, with 11 bases between the two germline ends. Per the germline V gene, CDR1 is MDHEN and CDR2 is SYDVKM. The CDR3 is CASSLLRGQNTEAFF. In DNA form, the CDR3 reads TGTGCCAGCAGTTTACTGAGAGGACAGAACACTGAAGCTTTCTTT.

This clonotype was seen many times. V gene TRBV12-3 or TRBV12-4 combines with J gene TRBJ2-7; maybe TRBD2 (6 bases). Trimming pared 3 bases from V and 3 bases from J, leaving 15 bases between. CDR3 length equals 15 residues. The CDR3 here is CASSFGSVGGYEQYF. The CDR3 DNA is TGTGCCAGCAGTTTCGGATCCGTGGGGGGCTACGAGCAGTACTTC.

This clonotype has just a few counts. V is TRBV5-1 and J is TRBJ1-6, with D uncertain. V lost 0 bases and J 6 bases, leaving 4 bases between the germline ends. This CDR3 has 13 residues. The germline V gene has CDR1 SGHRS and CDR2 YFSETQ. The CDR3 loop reads CASSLDLNSPLHF. For the CDR3, the DNA is TGCGCCAGCAGCTTGGACCTTAATTCACCCCTCCACTTT.